One and the same sample provided the 17 T cell receptor beta chains below, sequenced in a study of OX40 agonist ivuxolimab in advanced cancers. Clones were sequenced by immunoSEQ multiplex PCR, and TCRdb holds only the in-frame ones, with some missing. The repertoire includes around 50,000 clones, 80% to 90% of them detected once, and roughly 12% sits in the top ten. The material sequenced was CD4+ or CD8+ T cells sorted from blood, taken in a trial of the OX40 agonist ivuxolimab. The receptors stem from an adult with an advanced solid tumor such as melanoma, head and neck, liver or kidney cancer.

V and J are TRBV11-2 and TRBJ2-5; tentatively, D is TRBD1 or TRBD2 (6 bases each). Trimming pared 5 bases from V and 6 bases from J, leaving 22 bases between. Germline V lookup: CDR1 SGHAT, CDR2 FQNNGV. This CDR3 contains 16 residues. The CDR3 spells CASSRTVEEGGKTQYF. The CDR3 DNA sequence: TGTGCCAGCAGCCGAACCGTGGAGGAAGGGGGGAAGACCCAGTACTTC.

The table lists this clone with a count of one. This chain uses TRBV6-5 with TRBJ2-2; no definite D call. This CDR3 has 13 residues. Germline CDR1 and CDR2: MNHEY and SVGAGI. V lost 7 bases, J lost 2 bases, and 8 bases lay in between. The CDR3 is CASKGLNTGELFF. DNA for the CDR3: TGTGCCAGCAAGGGCCTCAACACCGGGGAGCTGTTTTTT.

This chain uses TRBV2 with TRBJ1-5; the D gene is possibly TRBD1 (5 bases). Trimming took 5 bases from V and 2 from J, leaving 13 bases between them. Germline CDR1 is SNHLY and CDR2 is FYNNEI. This CDR3 spans 15 amino acids. The CDR3 DNA is TGTGCCAGCAGTAACTGGAGGGGTCGCAATCAGCCCCAGCATTTT. It encodes CASSNWRGRNQPQHF. The whole variable domain, filled in from reference TRBV2 and TRBJ1-5, reads EPEVTQTPSHQVTQMGQEVILRCVPISNHLYFYWYRQILGQKVEFLVSFYNNEISEKSEIFDDQFSVERPDGSNFTLKIRSTKLEDSAMYFCASSNWRGRNQPQHFGDGTRLSIL.

This chain uses TRBV5-1 with TRBJ2-7; 7 bases map to TRBD2. V lost 0 bases and J lost 2; bases outside the gene matches: 11. CDR1 and CDR2 (germline): SGHRS, YFSETQ. The CDR3 has 17 amino acids. The CDR3 DNA is TGCGCCAGCAGCTTGGCCTGGGAGGGCCTCATTACCTACGAGCAGTACTTC. Protein: CASSLAWEGLITYEQYF.

In DNA, the CDR3 is TGTGCCAGCAGTTACTTTTCAGGCCTCGAAGGAACTGAAGCTTTCTTT. It translates to CASSYFSGLEGTEAFF. This rearrangement joins TRBV6-5 to TRBJ1-1; D remains unclear. The V end was cut by 1 base, the J end by 5 bases, with 17 bases between. Germline CDR1 and CDR2: MNHEY and SVGAGI. CDR3 size: 16 residues.

The rearrangement uses TRBV13 and TRBJ2-5; D possibly corresponds to TRBD1 (6 bases). Germline V CDR1 and CDR2: PRHDT, FYEKMQ (reference sequence). This CDR3 region has 14 residues. V was clipped by 5 bases and J by 4 bases, with 14 bases between them. CDR3 residues: CASSAPQGRETQYF. The CDR3, as DNA: TGTGCCAGCAGCGCGCCCCAGGGGAGAGAGACCCAGTACTTC. The variable domain in full, with the rest retrieved from reference TRBV13 and TRBJ2-5, is AAGVIQSPRHLIKEKRETATLKCYPIPRHDTVYWYQQGPGQDPQFLISFYEKMQSDKGSIPDRFSAQQFSDYHSELNMSSLELGDSALYFCASSAPQGRETQYFGPGTRLLVL.

The rearrangement uses TRBV7-3 and TRBJ2-1; D possibly corresponds to TRBD1 (6 bases). Deletions cut 5 bases from V and 13 bases from J, with 18 bases between. The germline CDR1 and CDR2 sequences are SGHTA and FQGTGA. This CDR3 comprises 13 residues. CDR3 coding DNA: TGTGCCAGCAGCCCAGACCGGACAGCAGATCAGTTCTTC. Protein: CASSPDRTADQFF.

J is TRBJ1-4 and V is TRBV28, with TRBD1 matching 9 bases. Germline-derived CDR1 and CDR2 are MDHEN and SYDVKM. The CDR3 spans 15 residues. After removal of 2 bases from V and 5 bases from J, the junction contained 3 bases not matched to a gene. The CDR3 region is CASSLGDRVNEKLFF. The CDR3 nucleotides read TGTGCCAGCAGTTTAGGGGACAGGGTAAATGAAAAACTGTTTTTT. The full variable domain, with the rest looked up from reference TRBV28 and TRBJ1-4, is DVKVTQSSRYLVKRTGEKVFLECVQDMDHENMFWYRQDPGLGLRLIYFSYDVKMKEKGDIPEGYSVSREKKERFSLILESASTNQTSMYLCASSLGDRVNEKLFFGSGTQLSVL.

The sample holds one count of this clone. V is TRBV4-3 and J is TRBJ1-1; D remains ambiguous. Germline-derived CDR1 and CDR2 are LGHNA and YSLEER. The CDR3 is made up of 13 amino acids. V shed 6 bases and J shed 4 bases, with 12 bases lying between them. The chain's CDR3 is CASRLGRSTEAFF. The CDR3 nucleotides read TGCGCCAGCAGACTGGGAAGAAGCACTGAAGCTTTCTTT.

J is TRBJ2-1 and V is TRBV27; 8 nucleotides match TRBD2. The V gene's germline CDR1 is MNHEY and CDR2 SMNVEV (reference sequence). This CDR3 has 14 amino acids. J gave up 5 bases and V 3 bases, and 3 bases lay outside the gene matches. In DNA form, the CDR3 reads TGTGCCAGCAGTTTTTCGGGAGGGCACAATGAGCAGTTCTTC. Encoded protein: CASSFSGGHNEQFF.

The chain is built from TRBV5-6 and TRBJ2-1; 12 positions agree with TRBD2. V trimming: 0 bases; J trimming: 7 bases; junction bases outside the gene matches: 5. The CDR3 totals 16 residues. CDR1 is SGHDT and CDR2 is YYEEEE in the germline V gene. DNA of the CDR3: TGTGCCAGCAGCTTGGCGGGACTAGCGGGTCTGAATGAGCAGTTCTTC. Protein: CASSLAGLAGLNEQFF. Combining the CDR3 with reference TRBV5-6 and TRBJ2-1 gives the whole variable domain DAGVTQSPTHLIKTRGQQVTLRCSPKSGHDTVSWYQQALGQGPQFIFQYYEEEERQRGNFPDRFSGHQFPNYSSELNVNALLLGDSALYLCASSLAGLAGLNEQFFGPGTRLTVL.

The chain links TRBV9 to TRBJ2-1, with no clear D. This CDR3 is 17 amino acids long. Germline CDR1 is SGDLS and CDR2 is YYNGEE. V lost 3 bases to trimming and J lost 5 bases, with 21 bases between them. The CDR3 region is CASSGRPATPGNNEQFF. CDR3 DNA sequence: TGTGCCAGCAGCGGCAGACCCGCGACCCCAGGCAACAATGAGCAGTTCTTC.

The V gene is TRBV7-9, the J gene TRBJ2-1, with D perhaps matching TRBD2 (6 bases). V lost 5 bases and J lost 5, with 16 bases in between. CDR1 is SEHNR, CDR2 FQNEAQ, per germline (reference sequence). This CDR3 has 15 residues. DNA of the CDR3: TGTGCCAGCAGCACCATAAGGGAGGTTAACAATGAGCAGTTCTTC. This gives the protein CASSTIREVNNEQFF.

This clone has only a few counts. The rearrangement joins TRBV6-5 to TRBJ1-2; D gene ambiguous. From germline, CDR1 is MNHEY and CDR2 SVGAGI. This CDR3 comprises 14 residues. V lost 0 bases and J 8 bases, leaving 13 bases between the germline ends. The CDR3 coding sequence is TGTGCCAGCAGTTACTCAACGGGCCACTCCGGCTACACCTTC. It codes for CASSYSTGHSGYTF.

V and J are TRBV19 and TRBJ2-7; 10 bases align to TRBD1. J gave up 6 bases and V 4 bases, and 6 bases lay outside the gene matches. CDR1 is LNHDA, CDR2 SQIVND, per germline (reference sequence). The CDR3 length is 14 residues. CDR3 bases: TGTGCCAGTAGTAGCAGACAGGGGGCCTCCGAGCAGTACTTC. Residues: CASSSRQGASEQYF.

V is TRBV5-1 and J is TRBJ2-2; TRBD2 agrees at 8 bases. Looked up from germline, CDR1 is SGHRS and CDR2 is YFSETQ. The CDR3 is made up of 16 amino acids. With 4 bases clipped from V and 4 bases from J, the junction kept 9 bases outside the gene matches. CDR3 bases: TGCGCCAGCAGCCCCACGGGACTAGTCGGCACCGGGGAGCTGTTTTTT. Translating it yields CASSPTGLVGTGELFF. Full variable domain (remainder filled in from reference TRBV5-1 and TRBJ2-2): KAGVTQTPRYLIKTRGQQVTLSCSPISGHRSVSWYQQTPGQGLQFLFEYFSETQRNKGNFPGRFSGRQFSNSRSEMNVSTLELGDSALYLCASSPTGLVGTGELFFGEGSRLTVL.

This clone was detected a few times. The chain has TRBV27 and TRBJ2-3; D possibly corresponds to TRBD2 (5 bases). The CDR3 has 16 amino acids. The V gene's germline CDR1 is MNHEY and CDR2 SMNVEV (reference sequence). The germline V and J ends were trimmed by 8 bases and 4 bases, with 22 bases remaining between them. CDR3 loop: CASGSLRGLFPDTQYF. CDR3 nucleotide sequence: TGTGCCAGCGGGTCTTTAAGAGGACTCTTCCCAGATACGCAGTATTTT.